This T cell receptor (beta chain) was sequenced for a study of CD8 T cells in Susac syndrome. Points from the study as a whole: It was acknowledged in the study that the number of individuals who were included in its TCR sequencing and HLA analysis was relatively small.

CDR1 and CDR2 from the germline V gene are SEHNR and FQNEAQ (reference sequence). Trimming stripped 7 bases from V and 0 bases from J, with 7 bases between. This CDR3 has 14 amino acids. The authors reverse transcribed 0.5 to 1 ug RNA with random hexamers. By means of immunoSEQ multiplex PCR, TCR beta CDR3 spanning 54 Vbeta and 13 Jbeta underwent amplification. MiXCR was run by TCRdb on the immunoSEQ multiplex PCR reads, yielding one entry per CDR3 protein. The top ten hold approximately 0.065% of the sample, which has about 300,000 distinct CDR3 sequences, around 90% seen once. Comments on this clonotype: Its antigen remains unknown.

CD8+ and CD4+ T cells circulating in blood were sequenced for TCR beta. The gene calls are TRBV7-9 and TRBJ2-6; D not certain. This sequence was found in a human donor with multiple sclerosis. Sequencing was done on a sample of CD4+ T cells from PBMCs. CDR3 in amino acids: CASKNISGANVLTF. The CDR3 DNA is TGTGCCAGCAAGAATATCTCTGGGGCCAACGTCCTGACTTTC.